These T cell receptor beta chains were read from a single sample in a study of spatial heterogeneity in lung cancer. From the 5' RACE reads, TCRdb called clonotypes with MiXCR, one entry per CDR3 protein. The table records approximately 10,000 distinct CDR3 sequences, about 23% of them present only once. Specimen: PBMCs, collected at follow-up. The receptors derive from a female donor with early-stage non-small cell lung cancer. Both conserved end residues are part of each CDR3. Fields, in order: J gene, V gene, clone size, D gene, CDR3 length, CDR3 protein, CDR3 DNA. A D gene is named only where the DNA matches it firmly. Expanded clones get a size class; other rows say once, few or many, or leave the size out.

TRBJ1-1,TRBV29-1,-,-,11,CSVGGAAEAFF,TGCAGCGTTGGGGGAGCGGCTGAAGCTTTCTTT
TRBJ2-2,TRBV6-2/TRBV6-3,-,-,15,CASSYSSSVPGELFF,TGTGCCAGCAGTTATTCCTCTAGCGTCCCCGGGGAGCTGTTTTTT
TRBJ2-7,TRBV7-9,medium-sized,-,11,CASSFSYEQYF,TGTGCCAGCAGCTTTTCTTACGAGCAGTACTTC
TRBJ1-6,TRBV6-5,-,-,18,CASSRTPNRSSYNSPLHF,TGTGCCAGCAGCCGGACCCCCAACAGAAGCTCCTATAATTCACCCCTCCACTTT
TRBJ2-3,TRBV28,-,-,12,CASGEYTDTQYF,TGTGCCAGCGGGGAATACACAGATACGCAGTATTTT
TRBJ2-7,TRBV20-1,-,-,15,CSARADAPGSYEQYF,TGCAGTGCTAGGGCCGACGCACCCGGGTCCTACGAGCAGTACTTC
TRBJ2-7,TRBV29-1,few,TRBD1,13,CSGQDRNSYEQYF,TGCAGCGGACAGGACAGGAACTCCTACGAGCAGTACTTC
TRBJ2-6,TRBV20-1,-,-,15,CSARDFKSGANVLTF,TGCAGTGCTAGAGATTTCAAGTCTGGGGCCAACGTCCTGACTTTC
TRBJ1-3,TRBV11-2,-,-,13,CASSYERGNTIYF,TGTGCCAGCAGCTATGAGAGGGGAAACACCATATATTTT
TRBJ2-1,TRBV20-1,-,-,10,CSARDRRQFF,TGCAGTGCTAGAGATAGACGACAGTTCTTC
TRBJ2-1,TRBV10-3,medium-sized,TRBD2,14,CAISGGSSYNEQFF,TGTGCCATCAGTGGCGGGAGCTCCTACAATGAGCAGTTCTTC
TRBJ1-4,TRBV20-1,-,TRBD1,13,CSARRGLREKLFF,TGCAGTGCTAGGAGGGGGCTAAGGGAAAAACTGTTTTTT
TRBJ2-3,TRBV4-3,-,TRBD2,16,CASSQSGTSGPDTQYF,TGCGCCAGCAGCCAGTCCGGGACTAGCGGTCCAGATACGCAGTATTTT
TRBJ1-6,TRBV6-5,few,-,16,CASSPLSRGNNSPLHF,TGTGCCAGCAGTCCGCTCTCCCGAGGGAACAATTCACCCCTCCACTTT
TRBJ1-1,TRBV29-1,-,-,12,CSVAQGNTEAFF,TGCAGCGTTGCCCAGGGGAACACTGAAGCTTTCTTT
TRBJ2-1,TRBV24-1,-,-,14,CATSESREPNEQFF,TGTGCCACCAGTGAATCCCGGGAGCCCAATGAGCAGTTCTTC
TRBJ2-1,TRBV5-4,medium-sized,TRBD2,16,CASSSGTSGWANEQFF,TGTGCCAGCAGCTCGGGGACTAGCGGTTGGGCGAATGAGCAGTTCTTC
TRBJ2-3,TRBV5-1,-,-,15,CASSWQGRSTDTQYF,TGCGCCAGCAGCTGGCAGGGGCGAAGTACAGATACGCAGTATTTT
TRBJ2-1,TRBV19,-,-,14,CASSSRDYYNEQFF,TGTGCCAGTAGTTCCAGGGATTATTACAATGAGCAGTTCTTC
TRBJ2-1,TRBV9,-,TRBD1,14,CASSTRPGGDEQFF,TGTGCCAGCAGCACCAGACCAGGGGGCGATGAGCAGTTCTTC
TRBJ1-2,TRBV20-1,few,-,15,CSPQQGRGAGYGYTF,TGCAGTCCTCAGCAGGGGCGCGGGGCTGGCTATGGCTACACCTTC
TRBJ2-4,TRBV20-1,-,-,13,CSATQAPRDIQYF,TGCAGTGCCACTCAGGCCCCGAGAGACATTCAGTACTTC
TRBJ1-5,TRBV4-3,few,-,13,CASSQGRDQPQHF,TGCGCCAGCAGCCAAGGCAGAGATCAGCCCCAGCATTTT
TRBJ1-2,TRBV28,medium-sized,-,14,CASRRRGIDYGYTF,TGTGCCAGCAGGCGTCGGGGGATTGACTATGGCTACACCTTC
TRBJ2-7,TRBV24-1,medium-sized,TRBD2,16,CATSDPRASGTYEQYF,TGTGCCACCAGTGATCCCCGGGCTAGCGGCACCTACGAGCAGTACTTC
TRBJ2-3,TRBV6-1,-,TRBD2,15,CASRRAAGGPDTQYF,TGTGCCAGCAGGAGGGCCGCGGGAGGGCCTGATACGCAGTATTTT
TRBJ1-1,TRBV7-8,few,-,15,CASSLVAGYNTEAFF,TGTGCCAGCAGCTTAGTGGCAGGTTACAACACTGAAGCTTTCTTT